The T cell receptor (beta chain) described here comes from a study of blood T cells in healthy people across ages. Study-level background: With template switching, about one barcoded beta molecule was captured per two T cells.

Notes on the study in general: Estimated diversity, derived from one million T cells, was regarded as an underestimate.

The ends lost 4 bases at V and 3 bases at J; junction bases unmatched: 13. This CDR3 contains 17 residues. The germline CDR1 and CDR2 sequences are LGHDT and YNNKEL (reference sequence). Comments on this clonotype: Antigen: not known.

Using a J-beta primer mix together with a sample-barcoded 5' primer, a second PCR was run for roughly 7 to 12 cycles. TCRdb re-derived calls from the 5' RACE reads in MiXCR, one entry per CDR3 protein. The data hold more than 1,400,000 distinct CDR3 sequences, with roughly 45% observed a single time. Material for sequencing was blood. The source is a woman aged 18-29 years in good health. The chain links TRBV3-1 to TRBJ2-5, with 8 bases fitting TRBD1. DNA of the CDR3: TGTGCCAGCAGCCGCCGCGGACAGGGTAGTCTGAAAGAGACCCAGTACTTC. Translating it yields CASSRRGQGSLKETQYF.